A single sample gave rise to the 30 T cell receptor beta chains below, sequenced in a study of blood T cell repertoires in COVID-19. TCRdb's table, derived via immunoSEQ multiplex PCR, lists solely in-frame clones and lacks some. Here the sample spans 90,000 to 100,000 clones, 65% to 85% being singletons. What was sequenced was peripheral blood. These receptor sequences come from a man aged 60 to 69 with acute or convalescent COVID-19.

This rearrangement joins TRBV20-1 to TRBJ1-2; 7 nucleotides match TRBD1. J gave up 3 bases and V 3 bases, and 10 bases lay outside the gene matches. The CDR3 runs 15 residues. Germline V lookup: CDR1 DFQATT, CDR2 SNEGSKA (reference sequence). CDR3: CSASTTGVGDYGYTF. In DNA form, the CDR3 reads TGCAGTGCTAGTACCACAGGGGTGGGCGACTATGGCTACACCTTC.

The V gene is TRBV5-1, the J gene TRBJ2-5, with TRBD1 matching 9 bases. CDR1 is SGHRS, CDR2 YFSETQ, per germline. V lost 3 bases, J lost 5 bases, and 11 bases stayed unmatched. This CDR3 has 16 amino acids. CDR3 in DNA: TGCGCCAGCAGCTGGGCCCCACAGGGGGCAGGGGAGACCCAGTACTTC. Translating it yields CASSWAPQGAGETQYF.

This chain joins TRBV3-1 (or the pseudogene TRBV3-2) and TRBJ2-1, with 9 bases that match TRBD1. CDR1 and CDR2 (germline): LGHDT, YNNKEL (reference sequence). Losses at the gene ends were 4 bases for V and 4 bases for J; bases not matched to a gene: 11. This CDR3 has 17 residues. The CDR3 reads CASSLTIGQGKYNEQFF. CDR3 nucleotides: TGTGCCAGCAGCCTTACAATTGGACAGGGGAAATACAATGAGCAGTTCTTC.

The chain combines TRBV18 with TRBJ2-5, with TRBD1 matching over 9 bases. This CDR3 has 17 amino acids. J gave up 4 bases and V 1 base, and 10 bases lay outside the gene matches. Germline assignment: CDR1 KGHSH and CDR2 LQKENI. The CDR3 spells CASSPLFGQGHSETQYF. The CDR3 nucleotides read TGTGCCAGCTCACCACTGTTTGGACAGGGGCATTCAGAGACCCAGTACTTC.

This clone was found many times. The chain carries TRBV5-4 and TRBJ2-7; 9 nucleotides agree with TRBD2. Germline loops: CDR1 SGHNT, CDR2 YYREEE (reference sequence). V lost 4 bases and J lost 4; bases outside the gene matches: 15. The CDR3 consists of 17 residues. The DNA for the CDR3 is TGTGCCAGCAGCCTACTACGTCTAGCGGGGAGCTCGTACGAGCAGTACTTC. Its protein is CASSLLRLAGSSYEQYF.

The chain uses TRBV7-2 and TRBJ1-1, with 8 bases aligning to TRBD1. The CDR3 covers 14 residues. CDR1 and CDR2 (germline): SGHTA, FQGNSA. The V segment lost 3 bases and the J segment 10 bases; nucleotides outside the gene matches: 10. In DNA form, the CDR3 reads TGTGCCAGCAGCTTTAGGAGCCAGGGGGCGCGAGCTTTCTTT. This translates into CASSFRSQGARAFF.

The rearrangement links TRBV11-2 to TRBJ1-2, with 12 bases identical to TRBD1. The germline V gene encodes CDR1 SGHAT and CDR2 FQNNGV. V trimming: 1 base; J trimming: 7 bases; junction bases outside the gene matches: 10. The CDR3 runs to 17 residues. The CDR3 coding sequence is TGTGCCAGCAGCTTAGCCATAGGGACAGGGGGCTCCTCTGGCTACACCTTC. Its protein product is CASSLAIGTGGSSGYTF. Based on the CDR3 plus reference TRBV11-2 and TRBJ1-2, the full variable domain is EAGVAQSPRYKIIEKRQSVAFWCNPISGHATLYWYQQILGQGPKLLIQFQNNGVVDDSQLPKDRFSAERLKGVDSTLKIQPAKLEDSAVYLCASSLAIGTGGSSGYTFGSGTRLTVV.

In DNA form, the CDR3 reads TGTGCCAGCAGTTCAAGGACACCCAGAGAGACCCAGTACTTC. Protein: CASSSRTPRETQYF. The rearrangement links TRBV6-5 to TRBJ2-5; tentatively, D is TRBD1 (5 bases). Per the germline V gene, CDR1 is MNHEY and CDR2 is SVGAGI. Trimming removed 4 bases at V and 4 bases at J, with 13 bases between. CDR3 length: 14 amino acids.

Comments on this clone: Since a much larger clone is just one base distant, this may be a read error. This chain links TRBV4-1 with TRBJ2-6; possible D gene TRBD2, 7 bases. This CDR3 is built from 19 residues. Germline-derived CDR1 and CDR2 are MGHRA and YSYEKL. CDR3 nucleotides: TGCGCCCGCAGCCAACTGGGGGGGGGCCCGGACTCTGGGGCCAACGTCCTGACTTTC. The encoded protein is CARSQLGGGPDSGANVLTF.

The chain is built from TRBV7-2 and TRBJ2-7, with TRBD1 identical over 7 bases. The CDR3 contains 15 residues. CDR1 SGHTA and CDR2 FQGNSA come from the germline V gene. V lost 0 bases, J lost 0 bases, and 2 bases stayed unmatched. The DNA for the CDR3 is TGTGCCAGCAGCTTAGCGACAGGGTCCTCCTACGAGCAGTACTTC. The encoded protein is CASSLATGSSYEQYF.

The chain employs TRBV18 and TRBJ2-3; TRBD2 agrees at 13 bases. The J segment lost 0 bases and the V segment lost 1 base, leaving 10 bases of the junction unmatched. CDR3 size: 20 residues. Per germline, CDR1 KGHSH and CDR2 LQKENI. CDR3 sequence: CASSPRSGTSGASSTDTQYF. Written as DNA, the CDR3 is TGTGCCAGCTCACCACGGTCCGGGACTAGCGGGGCGTCTAGCACAGATACGCAGTATTTT.

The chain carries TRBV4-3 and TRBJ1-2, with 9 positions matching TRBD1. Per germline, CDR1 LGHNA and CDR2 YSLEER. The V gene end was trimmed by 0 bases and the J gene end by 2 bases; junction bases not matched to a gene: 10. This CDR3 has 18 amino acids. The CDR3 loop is CASSQDYGGTGRNYGYTF. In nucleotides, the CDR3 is TGCGCCAGCAGCCAAGATTACGGCGGGACAGGGAGGAACTATGGCTACACCTTC.

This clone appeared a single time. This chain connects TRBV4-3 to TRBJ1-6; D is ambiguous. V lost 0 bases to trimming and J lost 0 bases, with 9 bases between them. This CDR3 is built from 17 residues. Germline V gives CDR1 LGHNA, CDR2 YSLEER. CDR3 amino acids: CASSQDFSSSYNSPLHF. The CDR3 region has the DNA TGCGCCAGCAGCCAAGATTTCTCGAGCTCCTATAATTCACCCCTCCACTTT.

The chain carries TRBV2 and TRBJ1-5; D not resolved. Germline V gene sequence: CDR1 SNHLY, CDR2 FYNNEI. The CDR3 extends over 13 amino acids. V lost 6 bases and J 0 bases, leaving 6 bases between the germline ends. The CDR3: CASSYSSNQPQHF. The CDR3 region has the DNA TGTGCCAGCAGCTACAGTAGCAATCAGCCCCAGCATTTT.

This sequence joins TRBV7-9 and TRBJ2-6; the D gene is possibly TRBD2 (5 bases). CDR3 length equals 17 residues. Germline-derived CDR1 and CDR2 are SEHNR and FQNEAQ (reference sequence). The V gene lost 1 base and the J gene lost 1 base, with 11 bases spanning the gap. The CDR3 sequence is CASSLVGRGSGANVLTF. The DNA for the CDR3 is TGTGCCAGCAGCTTAGTGGGAAGAGGGTCTGGGGCCAACGTCCTGACTTTC.

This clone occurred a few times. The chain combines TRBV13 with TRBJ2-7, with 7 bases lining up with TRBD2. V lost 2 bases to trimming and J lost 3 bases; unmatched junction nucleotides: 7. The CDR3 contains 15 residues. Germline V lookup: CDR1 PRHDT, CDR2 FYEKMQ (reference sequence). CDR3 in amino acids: CASSLLGGSVYEQYF. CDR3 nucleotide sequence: TGTGCCAGCAGCTTACTGGGCGGGAGTGTCTACGAGCAGTACTTC.

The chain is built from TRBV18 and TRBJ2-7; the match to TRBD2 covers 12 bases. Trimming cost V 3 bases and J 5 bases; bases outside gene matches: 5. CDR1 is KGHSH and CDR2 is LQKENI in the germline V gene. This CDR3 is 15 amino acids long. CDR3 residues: CASSPGTSGFDEQYF. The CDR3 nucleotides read TGTGCCAGCTCACCCGGGACTAGCGGGTTCGACGAGCAGTACTTC.

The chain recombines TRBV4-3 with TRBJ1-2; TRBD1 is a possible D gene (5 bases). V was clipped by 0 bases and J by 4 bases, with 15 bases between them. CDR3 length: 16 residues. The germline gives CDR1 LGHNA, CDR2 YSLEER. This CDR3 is CASSQDVRQSFYGYTF. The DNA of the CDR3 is TGCGCCAGCAGCCAAGATGTTCGACAGAGCTTCTATGGCTACACCTTC.

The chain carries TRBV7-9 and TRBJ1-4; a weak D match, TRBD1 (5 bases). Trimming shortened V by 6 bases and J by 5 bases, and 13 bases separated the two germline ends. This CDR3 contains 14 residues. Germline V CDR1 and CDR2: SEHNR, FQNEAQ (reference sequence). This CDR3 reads CASSSGLNNEKLFF. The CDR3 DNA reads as TGTGCCAGCAGTTCGGGACTGAACAATGAAAAACTGTTTTTT.

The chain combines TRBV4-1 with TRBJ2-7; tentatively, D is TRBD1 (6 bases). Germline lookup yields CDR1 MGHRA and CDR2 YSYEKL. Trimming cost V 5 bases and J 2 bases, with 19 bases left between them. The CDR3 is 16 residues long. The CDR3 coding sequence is TGCGCCAGCAGCAAAAGTTCGACAGGTGACCCCTACGAGCAGTACTTC. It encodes CASSKSSTGDPYEQYF.

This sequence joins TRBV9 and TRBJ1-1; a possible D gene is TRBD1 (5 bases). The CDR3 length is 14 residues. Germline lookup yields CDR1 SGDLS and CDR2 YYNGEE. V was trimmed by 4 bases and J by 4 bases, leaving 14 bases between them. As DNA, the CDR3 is TGTGCCAGCAGCCCCCGACAGAAGGGCACTGAAGCTTTCTTT. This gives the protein CASSPRQKGTEAFF.

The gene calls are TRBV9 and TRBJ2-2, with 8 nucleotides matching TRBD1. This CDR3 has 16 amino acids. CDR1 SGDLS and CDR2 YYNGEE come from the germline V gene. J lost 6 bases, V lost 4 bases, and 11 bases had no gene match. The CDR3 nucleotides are TGTGCCAGCAGCTCCACTCAGGGGGCCTTACCCGGGGAGCTGTTTTTT. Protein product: CASSSTQGALPGELFF. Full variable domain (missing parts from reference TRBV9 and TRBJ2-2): DSGVTQTPKHLITATGQRVTLRCSPRSGDLSVYWYQQSLDQGLQFLIQYYNGEERAKGNILERFSAQQFPDLHSELNLSSLELGDSALYFCASSSTQGALPGELFFGEGSRLTVL.

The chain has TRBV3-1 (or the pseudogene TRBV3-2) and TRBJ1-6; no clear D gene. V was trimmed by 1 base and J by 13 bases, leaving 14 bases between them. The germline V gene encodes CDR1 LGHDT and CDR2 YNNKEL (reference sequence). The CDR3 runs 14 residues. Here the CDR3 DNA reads TGTGCCAGCAGCCAAGTCCGGGGTGCGGCGCCCCTCCACTTT. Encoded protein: CASSQVRGAAPLHF.

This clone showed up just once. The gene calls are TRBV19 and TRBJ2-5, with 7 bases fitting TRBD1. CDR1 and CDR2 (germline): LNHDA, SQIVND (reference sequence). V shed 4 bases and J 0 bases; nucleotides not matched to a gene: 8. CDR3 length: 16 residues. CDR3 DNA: TGTGCCAGTAGTAAAGGGGGCGCCGCTGACCAAGAGACCCAGTACTTC. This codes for CASSKGGAADQETQYF.

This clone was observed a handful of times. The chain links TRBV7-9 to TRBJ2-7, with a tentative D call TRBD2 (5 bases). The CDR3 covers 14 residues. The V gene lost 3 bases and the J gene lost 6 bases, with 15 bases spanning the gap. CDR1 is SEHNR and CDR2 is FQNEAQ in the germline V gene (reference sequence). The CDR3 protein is CASSLLGSSSEQYF. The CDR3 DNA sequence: TGTGCCAGCAGCTTGCTGGGGAGTAGCAGCGAGCAGTACTTC.

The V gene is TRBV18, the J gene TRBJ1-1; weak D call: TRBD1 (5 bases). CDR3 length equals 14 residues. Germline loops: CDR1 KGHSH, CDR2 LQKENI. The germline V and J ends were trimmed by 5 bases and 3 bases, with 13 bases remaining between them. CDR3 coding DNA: TGTGCCAGCTCAGGACAACCAGGTGACACTGAAGCTTTCTTT. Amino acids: CASSGQPGDTEAFF.

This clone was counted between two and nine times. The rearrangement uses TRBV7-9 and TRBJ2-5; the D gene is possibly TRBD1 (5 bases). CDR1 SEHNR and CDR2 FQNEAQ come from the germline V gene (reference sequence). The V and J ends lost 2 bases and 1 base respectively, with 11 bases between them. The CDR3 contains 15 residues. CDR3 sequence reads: CASSLRGGFQETQYF. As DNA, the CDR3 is TGTGCCAGCAGCTTAAGGGGTGGATTCCAAGAGACCCAGTACTTC.

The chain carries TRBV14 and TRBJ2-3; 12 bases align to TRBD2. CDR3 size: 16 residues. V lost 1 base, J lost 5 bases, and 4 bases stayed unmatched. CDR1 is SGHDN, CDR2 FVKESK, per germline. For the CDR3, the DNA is TGTGCCAGCAGCCAAGGCCTAGCGGGAGGGGAAGATACGCAGTATTTT. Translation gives CASSQGLAGGEDTQYF.

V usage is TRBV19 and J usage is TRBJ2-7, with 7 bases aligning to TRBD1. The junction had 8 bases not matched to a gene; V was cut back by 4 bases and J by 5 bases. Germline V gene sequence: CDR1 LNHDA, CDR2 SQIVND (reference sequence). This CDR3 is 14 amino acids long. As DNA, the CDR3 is TGTGCCAGTAGTACTGGGGACAGTCAGGACGAGCAGTACTTC. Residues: CASSTGDSQDEQYF.

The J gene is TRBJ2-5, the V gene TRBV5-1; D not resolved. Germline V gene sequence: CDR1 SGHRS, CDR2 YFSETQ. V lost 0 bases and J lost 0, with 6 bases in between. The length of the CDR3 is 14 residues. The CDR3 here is CASSLGEYQETQYF. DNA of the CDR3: TGCGCCAGCAGCTTGGGAGAGTACCAAGAGACCCAGTACTTC.